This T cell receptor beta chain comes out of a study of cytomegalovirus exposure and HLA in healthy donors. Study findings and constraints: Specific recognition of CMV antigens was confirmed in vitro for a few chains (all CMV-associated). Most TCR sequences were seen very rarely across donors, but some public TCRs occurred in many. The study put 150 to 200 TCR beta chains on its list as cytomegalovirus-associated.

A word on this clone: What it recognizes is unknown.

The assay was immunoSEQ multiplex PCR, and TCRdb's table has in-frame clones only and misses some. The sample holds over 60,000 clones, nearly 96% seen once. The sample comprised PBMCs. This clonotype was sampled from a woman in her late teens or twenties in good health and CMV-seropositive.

CDR3: CASRSRFGYGYTF. In nucleotides, the CDR3 is TGTGCCAGCAGGTCTAGGTTTGGCTATGGCTACACCTTC. The chain combines TRBV28 with TRBJ1-2; D call uncertain. Looked up from germline, CDR1 is MDHEN and CDR2 is SYDVKM. The CDR3 has 13 amino acids. V lost 6 bases and J lost 4, with 12 bases in between.